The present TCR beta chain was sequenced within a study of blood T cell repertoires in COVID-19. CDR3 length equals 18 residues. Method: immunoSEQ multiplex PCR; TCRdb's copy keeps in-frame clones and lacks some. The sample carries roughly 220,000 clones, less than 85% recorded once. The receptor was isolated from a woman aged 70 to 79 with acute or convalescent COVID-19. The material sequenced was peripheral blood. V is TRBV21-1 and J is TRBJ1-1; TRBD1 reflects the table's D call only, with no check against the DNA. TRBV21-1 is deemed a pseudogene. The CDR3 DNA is TGTGCCAGCAGCAAAGAAGGGGGAGACAGGGCCTACTTCACTGAAGCTTTCTTT. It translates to CASSKEGGDRAYFTEAFF.